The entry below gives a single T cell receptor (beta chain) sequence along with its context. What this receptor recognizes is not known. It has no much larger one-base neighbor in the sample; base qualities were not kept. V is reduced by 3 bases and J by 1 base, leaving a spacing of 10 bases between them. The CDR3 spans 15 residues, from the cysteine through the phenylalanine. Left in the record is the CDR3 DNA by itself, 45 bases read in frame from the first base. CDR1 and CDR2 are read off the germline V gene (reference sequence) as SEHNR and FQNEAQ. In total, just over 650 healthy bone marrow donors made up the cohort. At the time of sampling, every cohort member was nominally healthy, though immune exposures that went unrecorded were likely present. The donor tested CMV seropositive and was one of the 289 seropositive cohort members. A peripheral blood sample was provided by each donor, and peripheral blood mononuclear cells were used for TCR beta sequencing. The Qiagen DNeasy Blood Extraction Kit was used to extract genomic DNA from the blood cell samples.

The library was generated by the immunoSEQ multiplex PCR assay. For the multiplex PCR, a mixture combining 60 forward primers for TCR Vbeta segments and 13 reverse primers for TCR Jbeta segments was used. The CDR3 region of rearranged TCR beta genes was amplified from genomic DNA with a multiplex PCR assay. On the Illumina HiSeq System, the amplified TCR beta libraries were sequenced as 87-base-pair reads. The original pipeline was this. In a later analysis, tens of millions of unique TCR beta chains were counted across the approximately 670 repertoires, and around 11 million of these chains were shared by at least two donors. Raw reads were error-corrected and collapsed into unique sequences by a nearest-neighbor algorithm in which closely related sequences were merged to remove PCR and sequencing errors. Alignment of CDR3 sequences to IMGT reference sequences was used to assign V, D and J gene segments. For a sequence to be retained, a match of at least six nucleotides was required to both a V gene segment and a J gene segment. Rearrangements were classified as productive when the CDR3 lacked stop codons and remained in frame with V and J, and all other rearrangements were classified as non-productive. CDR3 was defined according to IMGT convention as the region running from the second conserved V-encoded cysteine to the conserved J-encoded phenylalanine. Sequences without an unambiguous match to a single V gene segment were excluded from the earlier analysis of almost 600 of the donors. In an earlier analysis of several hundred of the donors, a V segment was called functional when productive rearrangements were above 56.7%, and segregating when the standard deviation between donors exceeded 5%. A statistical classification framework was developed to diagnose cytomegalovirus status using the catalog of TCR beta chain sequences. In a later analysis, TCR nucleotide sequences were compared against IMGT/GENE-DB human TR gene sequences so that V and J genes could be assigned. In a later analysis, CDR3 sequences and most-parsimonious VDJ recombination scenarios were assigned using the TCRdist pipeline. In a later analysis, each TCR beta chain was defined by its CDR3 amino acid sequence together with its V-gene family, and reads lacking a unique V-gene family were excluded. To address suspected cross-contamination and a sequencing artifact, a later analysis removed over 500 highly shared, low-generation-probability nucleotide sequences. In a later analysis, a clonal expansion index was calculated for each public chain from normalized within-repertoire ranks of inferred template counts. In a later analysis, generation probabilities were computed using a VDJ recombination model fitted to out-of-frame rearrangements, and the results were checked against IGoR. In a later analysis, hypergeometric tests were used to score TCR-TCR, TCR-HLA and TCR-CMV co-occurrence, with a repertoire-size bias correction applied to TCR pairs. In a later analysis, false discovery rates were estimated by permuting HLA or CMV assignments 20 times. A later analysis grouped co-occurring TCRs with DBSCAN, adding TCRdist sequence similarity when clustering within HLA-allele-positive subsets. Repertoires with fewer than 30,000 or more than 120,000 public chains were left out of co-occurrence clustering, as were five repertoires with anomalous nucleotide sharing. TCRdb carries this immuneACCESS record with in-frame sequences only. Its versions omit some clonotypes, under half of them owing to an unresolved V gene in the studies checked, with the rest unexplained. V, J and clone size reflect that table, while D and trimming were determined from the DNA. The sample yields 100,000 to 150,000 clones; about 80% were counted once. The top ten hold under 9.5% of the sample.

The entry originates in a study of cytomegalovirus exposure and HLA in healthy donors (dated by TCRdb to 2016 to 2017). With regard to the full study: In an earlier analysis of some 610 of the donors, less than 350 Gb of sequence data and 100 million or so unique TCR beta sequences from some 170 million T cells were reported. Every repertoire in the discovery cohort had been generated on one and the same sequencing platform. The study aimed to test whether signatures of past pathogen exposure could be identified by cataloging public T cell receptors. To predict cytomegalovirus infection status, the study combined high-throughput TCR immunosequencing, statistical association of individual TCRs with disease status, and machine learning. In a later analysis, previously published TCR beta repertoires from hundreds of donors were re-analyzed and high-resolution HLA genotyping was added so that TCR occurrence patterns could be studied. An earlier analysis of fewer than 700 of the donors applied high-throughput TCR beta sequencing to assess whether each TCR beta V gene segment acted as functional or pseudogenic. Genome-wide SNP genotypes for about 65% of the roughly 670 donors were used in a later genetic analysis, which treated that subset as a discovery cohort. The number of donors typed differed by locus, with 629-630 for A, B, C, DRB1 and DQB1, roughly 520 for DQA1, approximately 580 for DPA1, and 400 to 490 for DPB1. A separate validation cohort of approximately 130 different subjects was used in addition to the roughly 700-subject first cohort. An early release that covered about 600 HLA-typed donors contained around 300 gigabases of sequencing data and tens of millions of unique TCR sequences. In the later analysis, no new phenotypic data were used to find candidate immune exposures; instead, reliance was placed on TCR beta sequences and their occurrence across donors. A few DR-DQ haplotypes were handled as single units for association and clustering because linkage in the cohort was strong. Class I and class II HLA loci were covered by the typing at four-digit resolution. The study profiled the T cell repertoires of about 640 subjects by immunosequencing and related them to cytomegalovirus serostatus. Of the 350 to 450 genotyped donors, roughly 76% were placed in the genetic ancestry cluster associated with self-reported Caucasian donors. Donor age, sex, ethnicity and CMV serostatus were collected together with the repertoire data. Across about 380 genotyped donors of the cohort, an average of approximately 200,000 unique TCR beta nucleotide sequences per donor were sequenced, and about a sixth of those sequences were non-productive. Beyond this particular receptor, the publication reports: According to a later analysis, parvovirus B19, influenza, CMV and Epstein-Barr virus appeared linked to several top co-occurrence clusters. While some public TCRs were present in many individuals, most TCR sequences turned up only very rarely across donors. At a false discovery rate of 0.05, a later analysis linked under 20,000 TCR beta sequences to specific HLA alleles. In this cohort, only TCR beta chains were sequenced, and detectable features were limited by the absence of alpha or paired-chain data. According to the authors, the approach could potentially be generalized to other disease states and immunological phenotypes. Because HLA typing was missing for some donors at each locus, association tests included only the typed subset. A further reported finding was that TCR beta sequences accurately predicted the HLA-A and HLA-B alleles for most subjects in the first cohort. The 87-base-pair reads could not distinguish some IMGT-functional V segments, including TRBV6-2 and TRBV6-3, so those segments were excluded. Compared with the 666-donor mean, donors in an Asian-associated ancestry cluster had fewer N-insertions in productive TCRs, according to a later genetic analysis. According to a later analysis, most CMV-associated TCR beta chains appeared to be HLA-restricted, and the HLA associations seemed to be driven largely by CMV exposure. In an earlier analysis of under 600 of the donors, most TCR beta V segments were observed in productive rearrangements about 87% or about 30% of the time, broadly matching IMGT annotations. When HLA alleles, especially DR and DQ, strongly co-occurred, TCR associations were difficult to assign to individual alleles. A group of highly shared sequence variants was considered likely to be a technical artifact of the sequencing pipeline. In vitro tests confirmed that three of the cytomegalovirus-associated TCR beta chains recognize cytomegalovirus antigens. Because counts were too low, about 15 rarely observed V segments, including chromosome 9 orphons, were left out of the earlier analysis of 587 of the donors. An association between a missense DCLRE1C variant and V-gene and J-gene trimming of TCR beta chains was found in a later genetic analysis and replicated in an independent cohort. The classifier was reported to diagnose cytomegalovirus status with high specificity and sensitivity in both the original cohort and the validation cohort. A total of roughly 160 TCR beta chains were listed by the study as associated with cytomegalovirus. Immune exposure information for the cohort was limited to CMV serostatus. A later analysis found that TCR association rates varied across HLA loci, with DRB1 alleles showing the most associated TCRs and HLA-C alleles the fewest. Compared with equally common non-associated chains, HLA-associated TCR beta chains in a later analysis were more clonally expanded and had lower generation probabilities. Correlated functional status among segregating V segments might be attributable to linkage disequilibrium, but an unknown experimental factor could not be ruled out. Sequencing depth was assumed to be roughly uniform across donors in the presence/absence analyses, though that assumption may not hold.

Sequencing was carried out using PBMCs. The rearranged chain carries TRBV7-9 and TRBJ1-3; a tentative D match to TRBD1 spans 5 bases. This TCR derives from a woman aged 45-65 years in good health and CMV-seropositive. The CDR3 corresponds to CASSFREGSGNTIYF. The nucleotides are TGTGCCAGCAGCTTCAGGGAGGGATCTGGAAACACCATATATTTT.